Listed here are 9 T cell receptor beta chains from one sample, sequenced in a study of blood T cell repertoires in COVID-19. TCRdb's table, derived via immunoSEQ multiplex PCR, lists solely in-frame clones and lacks some. Of hundreds of thousands of clones in the sample, about 88% were seen once. The sequencing sample was made of PBMCs or T cells enriched from blood (not recorded which). These TCRs come from a man aged 30 to 45 with acute COVID-19.

The chain links TRBV9 to TRBJ2-3; 9 nucleotides line up with TRBD2. This CDR3 contains 16 residues. Germline CDR1 SGDLS, CDR2 YYNGEE. V dropped 4 bases and J dropped 6; count of bases not matched to a gene: 12. CDR3 nucleotide sequence: TGTGCCAGCAGCCCGTCAGGGGTAGCGGGGGTGGATACGCAGTATTTT. It translates to CASSPSGVAGVDTQYF.

This chain connects TRBV28 to TRBJ1-2; D gene uncertain. Germline values: CDR1 MDHEN, CDR2 SYDVKM. CDR3 length: 15 amino acids. V shed 2 bases and J shed 4 bases, with 14 bases lying between them. In DNA form, the CDR3 reads TGTGCCAGCAGTTTAGGGCAGCCCCTTTCCTATGGCTACACCTTC. It translates to CASSLGQPLSYGYTF.

This chain joins TRBV14 and TRBJ1-2, with 7 bases that match TRBD1. Germline lookup yields CDR1 SGHDN and CDR2 FVKESK. V shed 2 bases, J shed 5 bases, and the junction held 11 bases outside the gene matches. This CDR3 is 16 amino acids long. CDR3 DNA: TGTGCCAGCAGCCAACCCAGGGACAGAAGAATGTATGGCTACACCTTC. Translated, it gives CASSQPRDRRMYGYTF.

The CDR3 protein is CASSPGPLDEQFF. The CDR3 coding sequence is TGTGCCAGCTCACCGGGCCCCTTGGATGAGCAGTTCTTC. This chain joins TRBV18 and TRBJ2-1; unclear D gene. Germline V gives CDR1 KGHSH, CDR2 LQKENI. The CDR3 loop spans 13 amino acids. Trimming removed 3 bases at V and 8 bases at J, with 11 bases between.

This chain uses TRBV5-1 with TRBJ2-5; 10 bases agree with TRBD1. V trimming: 3 bases; J trimming: 5 bases; junction bases outside the gene matches: 1. Germline V gene lookup returns CDR1 SGHRS and CDR2 YFSETQ. The CDR3 spans 13 residues. This CDR3 is CASSSDRGETQYF. The DNA for the CDR3 is TGCGCCAGCAGCTCGGACAGGGGGGAGACCCAGTACTTC.

The chain employs TRBV4-3 and TRBJ2-1; D gene uncertain. V dropped 1 base and J dropped 3 bases, with 10 bases sitting between them. The CDR3 runs 15 residues. The germline V gene has CDR1 LGHNA and CDR2 YSLEER. This CDR3 reads CASSQGGFGYNEQFF. Written as DNA, the CDR3 is TGCGCCAGCAGCCAAGGAGGTTTCGGCTACAATGAGCAGTTCTTC.

This rearrangement joins TRBV6-5 to TRBJ2-1; 7 bases fit TRBD2. The CDR3 is 14 amino acids. In germline, CDR1 is MNHEY, CDR2 SVGAGI. The V and J ends lost 5 bases and 7 bases, in that order; junction bases with no gene match: 8. DNA for the CDR3: TGTGCCAGCAGTCCCCCTGGGACTAATAATGAGCAGTTCTTC. This encodes CASSPPGTNNEQFF.

This chain connects TRBV5-4 to TRBJ2-5; 8 nucleotides align to TRBD2. The germline V gene encodes CDR1 SGHNT and CDR2 YYREEE (reference sequence). The CDR3 consists of 16 residues. After removal of 6 bases from V and 3 bases from J, the junction contained 13 bases not matched to a gene. CDR3 bases: TGTGCCAGCACCGTTAAGGCTGCGGGGGGCGAAGAGACCCAGTACTTC. Translated: CASTVKAAGGEETQYF. The variable domain in full, completed from reference TRBV5-4 and TRBJ2-5, reads ETGVTQSPTHLIKTRGQQVTLRCSSQSGHNTVSWYQQALGQGPQFIFQYYREEENGRGNFPPRFSGLQFPNYSSELNVNALELDDSALYLCASTVKAAGGEETQYFGPGTRLLVL.

The rearrangement joins TRBV18 to TRBJ2-3; D ambiguous. The V end lost 3 bases, the J end lost 4 bases, and 8 bases lay between the germline ends. The germline V gene encodes CDR1 KGHSH and CDR2 LQKENI. The CDR3 sequence is 13 residues long. The DNA for the CDR3 is TGTGCCAGCTCACCCTCAGTCCCAGATACGCAGTATTTT. It encodes CASSPSVPDTQYF.